The 21 T cell receptor beta chains reported below all come from one sample, sequenced in a study of T cells after somatic rescue of genetic block. Measured with immunoSEQ multiplex PCR; TCRdb has only the in-frame clones, and not every one. The table lists 70,000 to 85,000 clones, approximately 91% of them singletons, with about 3% in the top ten. The specimen was peripheral blood mononuclear cells (PBMCs). The receptors stem from a man aged 25 to 40.

The chain couples TRBV28 to TRBJ2-2, with TRBD1 identical over 8 bases. Trimming took 5 bases from V and 3 from J; bases not matched to a gene: 11. Germline values: CDR1 MDHEN, CDR2 SYDVKM. The CDR3 totals 17 residues. The CDR3 spells CASSPQGVGFYTGELFF. The CDR3 DNA sequence: TGTGCCAGCAGTCCACAGGGGGTGGGTTTTTACACCGGGGAGCTGTTTTTT.

The genes are TRBV4-3 and TRBJ2-7; D possibly corresponds to TRBD1 (6 bases). Germline V gene lookup returns CDR1 LGHNA and CDR2 YSLEER. The CDR3 totals 15 residues. The V gene lost 0 bases and the J gene lost 1 base, with 10 bases spanning the gap. CDR3 region: CASSQDWTASYEQYF. The CDR3 DNA sequence: TGCGCCAGCAGCCAAGATTGGACAGCTTCCTACGAGCAGTACTTC.

The chain has TRBV6-1 and TRBJ1-5; D is undetermined. V lost 3 bases to trimming and J lost 1 base, with 10 bases between them. The length of the CDR3 is 15 residues. Per the germline V gene, CDR1 is MNHNS and CDR2 is SASEGT. CDR3: CASSDGGLSNQPQHF. In DNA form, the CDR3 reads TGTGCCAGCAGTGATGGAGGTTTGAGCAATCAGCCCCAGCATTTT.

As to this clone: The germline gene is not matched at one end of the junction; a read error may be the cause. The J gene is TRBJ2-7, the V gene TRBV15; 11 bases fit TRBD2. This CDR3 region has 15 residues. CDR1 and CDR2 (germline): LNHNV, YYDKDF (reference sequence). The CDR3 DNA reads as TGTGCCACCAGACCTGGACTAGCGGGCTCCCACGAGCAGTACTTC. This translates into CATRPGLAGSHEQYF.

This clone was detected only once. The rearrangement joins TRBV5-1 to TRBJ2-1; TRBD2 might be the D (6 bases). The CDR3 is 12 amino acids. V was pared by 0 bases and J by 12 bases, with 10 bases between. The germline CDR1 and CDR2 sequences are SGHRS and YFSETQ. CDR3 DNA: TGCGCCAGCAGCTTGGGGGGGACTGCGCAGTTCTTC. Encoded protein: CASSLGGTAQFF.

V and J are TRBV6-5 and TRBJ2-3, with TRBD2 matching 9 bases. V lost 0 bases and J lost 6; bases outside the gene matches: 7. CDR1 MNHEY and CDR2 SVGAGI come from the germline V gene. The CDR3 length is 16 residues. The CDR3 reads CASSYSRRGGVDTQYF. CDR3 DNA: TGTGCCAGCAGTTACTCGAGGCGGGGGGGCGTGGATACGCAGTATTTT.

The chain couples TRBV13 to TRBJ1-2; 12 nucleotides line up with TRBD1. Germline trimming cut 6 bases from V and 8 bases from J; bases unmatched to any gene: 7. Germline loops: CDR1 PRHDT, CDR2 FYEKMQ (reference sequence). The CDR3 has 14 residues. DNA for the CDR3: TGTGCCAGCAGTTCCTCCGGGACAGGGGGCGGCTACACCTTC. Encoded protein: CASSSSGTGGGYTF.

This sequence joins TRBV6-1 and TRBJ2-7; 7 nucleotides align to TRBD1. Germline lookup yields CDR1 MNHNS and CDR2 SASEGT. This CDR3 comprises 14 residues. The V gene end was trimmed by 7 bases and the J gene end by 2 bases; junction bases not matched to a gene: 8. CDR3 residues: CASTYDRDPYEQYF. CDR3 nucleotide sequence: TGTGCCAGCACCTACGACAGGGATCCCTACGAGCAGTACTTC.

The rearrangement links TRBV28 to TRBJ1-3; TRBD1 is a possible D gene (6 bases). CDR1 is MDHEN and CDR2 is SYDVKM in the germline V gene. V was trimmed by 3 bases and J by 7 bases, leaving 19 bases between them. The CDR3 is made up of 16 amino acids. CDR3 nucleotide sequence: TGTGCCAGCAGTTTTCGGGGGCCGGAGTGGAGGAACACCATATATTTT. It codes for CASSFRGPEWRNTIYF.

This clone was detected once. The chain links TRBV21-1 to TRBJ2-7; the D call TRBD1 from the table was never checked on the DNA. TRBV21-1 constitutes a pseudogene. CDR3 length: 15 residues. The CDR3 loop is CASSERGDRADEQYF. The CDR3 DNA reads TGTGCCAGCAGCGAAAGGGGGGACAGGGCGGACGAGCAGTACTTC.

The chain has TRBV13 and TRBJ2-7; 11 positions agree with TRBD2. The V and J ends lost 4 bases and 3 bases, in that order; junction bases with no gene match: 5. This CDR3 region has 15 residues. The germline CDR1 and CDR2 sequences are PRHDT and FYEKMQ (reference sequence). The CDR3: CASSSSGTSGYEQYF. The DNA for the CDR3 is TGTGCCAGCAGCTCTTCCGGGACTAGCGGCTACGAGCAGTACTTC. The entire variable domain, with the rest obtained from reference TRBV13 and TRBJ2-7, is as follows: AAGVIQSPRHLIKEKRETATLKCYPIPRHDTVYWYQQGPGQDPQFLISFYEKMQSDKGSIPDRFSAQQFSDYHSELNMSSLELGDSALYFCASSSSGTSGYEQYFGPGTRLTVT.

The V gene is TRBV7-9, the J gene TRBJ2-1; D uncertain. Trimming cost V 8 bases and J 0 bases, with 14 bases left between them. Germline V gene lookup returns CDR1 SEHNR and CDR2 FQNEAQ (reference sequence). This CDR3 spans 15 amino acids. The CDR3 DNA is TGTGCCAGCCCACTCCCCACTCCCTCCTACAATGAGCAGTTCTTC. Translating it yields CASPLPTPSYNEQFF.

V and J are TRBV25-1 and TRBJ2-1, with D tentatively TRBD2 (6 bases). The germline V and J ends were trimmed by 0 bases and 3 bases, with 9 bases remaining between them. Germline V lookup: CDR1 MGHDK, CDR2 SYGVNS. CDR3 length: 15 amino acids. CDR3 sequence: CASSEYGRDYNEQFF. CDR3 in DNA: TGTGCCAGCAGTGAATACGGGAGAGACTACAATGAGCAGTTCTTC.

The rearrangement joins TRBV2 to TRBJ2-2; 8 bases match TRBD2. Germline V CDR1 and CDR2: SNHLY, FYNNEI. The CDR3 extends over 16 amino acids. The J segment lost 1 base and the V segment lost 7 bases, leaving 8 bases of the junction unmatched. The CDR3: CASTYTGTRNTGELFF. The CDR3 DNA sequence: TGTGCCAGCACCTATACCGGGACTAGGAACACCGGGGAGCTGTTTTTT.

This chain links TRBV18 with TRBJ2-7; no reliable D call. The CDR3 is 16 amino acids. CDR1 KGHSH and CDR2 LQKENI come from the germline V gene. V lost 4 bases, J lost 0 bases, and 16 bases lay in between. CDR3 amino acids: CASSLNGALSSYEQYF. The DNA for the CDR3 is TGTGCCAGCTCACTGAACGGCGCACTTAGCTCCTACGAGCAGTACTTC.

The chain recombines TRBV5-1 with TRBJ2-5; TRBD2 is a possible D gene (6 bases). This CDR3 is built from 16 residues. V lost 4 bases and J 0 bases, leaving 16 bases between the germline ends. Germline CDR1 reads SGHRS; CDR2 reads YFSETQ. The CDR3 nucleotides read TGCGCCAGCAGCAACCGGGACTTAGAGTACCAAGAGACCCAGTACTTC. It translates to CASSNRDLEYQETQYF.

V is TRBV6-5 and J is TRBJ2-1, with 7 bases identical to TRBD1. This CDR3 region has 14 residues. Looked up from germline, CDR1 is MNHEY and CDR2 is SVGAGI. J lost 10 bases, V lost 2 bases, and 8 bases had no gene match. For the CDR3, the DNA is TGTGCCAGCAGTTACAACAACAGGGGCGGAGAGCAGTTCTTC. It encodes CASSYNNRGGEQFF.

The chain is built from TRBV7-9 and TRBJ1-2; weak D call: TRBD1 (6 bases). The V end was cut by 5 bases, the J end by 8 bases, with 12 bases between. There are 12 residues in the CDR3. Germline-derived CDR1 and CDR2 are SEHNR and FQNEAQ (reference sequence). The CDR3 protein is CASSRDRSGYTF. For the CDR3, the DNA is TGTGCCAGCAGCCGAGACAGGTCCGGCTACACCTTC.

V usage is TRBV19 and J usage is TRBJ2-5; D uncertain. Germline V gene data show CDR1 as LNHDA and CDR2 as SQIVND (reference sequence). Trimming removed 0 bases from V and 3 bases from J, with 5 bases in between. This CDR3 region has 13 residues. This CDR3 reads CASSIDGEETQYF. In nucleotides, the CDR3 is TGTGCCAGTAGTATAGACGGAGAAGAGACCCAGTACTTC.

The chain has TRBV10-2 and TRBJ1-2, with 7 bases identical to TRBD1. CDR1 WSHSY and CDR2 SAAADI come from the germline V gene. The CDR3 covers 15 residues. After removal of 7 bases from V and 4 bases from J, the junction contained 12 bases not matched to a gene. CDR3 residues: CASNLNRGGGYGYTF. Written as DNA, the CDR3 is TGCGCCAGCAACCTCAACAGGGGCGGCGGCTATGGCTACACCTTC.

The chain employs TRBV19 and TRBJ1-1; TRBD1 aligns across 9 bases. The germline gives CDR1 LNHDA, CDR2 SQIVND (reference sequence). The CDR3 is 15 amino acids. V shed 6 bases and J 0 bases; nucleotides not matched to a gene: 5. Here the CDR3 DNA reads TGTGCCAGTAGACAGGGGGCAGCACTGAACACTGAAGCTTTCTTT. Protein sequence: CASRQGAALNTEAFF. The variable domain in full, completed from reference TRBV19 and TRBJ1-1, reads DGGITQSPKYLFRKEGQNVTLSCEQNLNHDAMYWYRQDPGQGLRLIYYSQIVNDFQKGDIAEGYSVSREKKESFPLTVTSAQKNPTAFYLCASRQGAALNTEAFFGQGTRLTVV.